Each of the 20 T cell receptor beta chains below was sequenced from the same sample in a study of patients and donors after allogeneic stem cell transplantation. Each CDR3 protein gets one entry after TCRdb re-called the RT-PCR reads with MiXCR. This sample has 800,000 to 1,000,000 distinct CDR3 sequences, with more than 15% found just once. Specimen: blood, either unsorted or a sorted T cell fraction (not recorded which). These receptors all come from a human donor who was either an allogeneic HSCT recipient or a stem cell or donor lymphocyte infusion donor (not recorded which). It is not recorded whose cells these are; they may come from a transplant donor.

The chain carries TRBV24-1 and TRBJ2-3, with D unresolved. The CDR3 contains 13 residues. Trimming cost V 4 bases and J 3 bases, with 7 bases left between them. CDR1 and CDR2 from the germline V gene are KGHDR and SFDVKD. The chain's CDR3 is CATSEAKTDTQYF. The CDR3 DNA is TGTGCCACCAGTGAAGCGAAAACAGATACGCAGTATTTT.

V usage is TRBV6-1 and J usage is TRBJ1-5, with D possibly matching TRBD1 (6 bases). The length of the CDR3 is 15 residues. The germline V and J ends were trimmed by 8 bases and 3 bases, with 17 bases remaining between them. Germline V gives CDR1 MNHNS, CDR2 SASEGT. The CDR3 DNA sequence: TGTGCCAGCGGGTCCCGGGACATGGTCAATCAGCCCCAGCATTTT. Translated: CASGSRDMVNQPQHF.

V is TRBV27 and J is TRBJ1-1; 7 positions match TRBD1. Germline V gene lookup returns CDR1 MNHEY and CDR2 SMNVEV (reference sequence). CDR3 length equals 14 residues. V was pared by 8 bases and J by 5 bases, with 11 bases of the junction left unmatched. In nucleotides, the CDR3 is TGTGCCAGCTGGCTCAGGGGCAGGGGGACTGAAGCTTTCTTT. Translated: CASWLRGRGTEAFF.

V is TRBV11-2 and J is TRBJ2-1, with D possibly TRBD2 on 7 matching bases. Germline CDR1 and CDR2: SGHAT and FQNNGV. The CDR3 length is 16 residues. V gave up 5 bases and J gave up 8 bases, with 22 bases separating them. CDR3 sequence: CASSPPGGFPRDEQFF. In nucleotides, the CDR3 is TGTGCCAGCAGCCCGCCGGGGGGCTTTCCCAGGGATGAGCAGTTCTTC.

There are a few counts of this clonotype. The chain links TRBV12-3 or TRBV12-4 to TRBJ2-7, with D perhaps matching TRBD1 (5 bases). This CDR3 comprises 13 residues. Trimming took 6 bases from V and 2 from J, leaving 11 bases between them. The CDR3 loop is CASSPGSPYEQYF. The CDR3 DNA is TGTGCCAGCAGCCCAGGGTCTCCCTACGAGCAGTACTTC.

The chain uses TRBV5-6 and TRBJ1-3, with D possibly being TRBD1 (6 bases). V was shortened by 4 bases and J by 6 bases, with 20 bases between the two germline ends. Germline V CDR1 and CDR2: SGHDT, YYEEEE. The CDR3 is 16 amino acids. CDR3 sequence (DNA): TGTGCCAGCAGCCAAGGGGGGCGCTTGGGTGAAAACACCATATATTTT. Translating it yields CASSQGGRLGENTIYF. Full variable domain (missing parts from reference TRBV5-6 and TRBJ1-3): DAGVTQSPTHLIKTRGQQVTLRCSPKSGHDTVSWYQQALGQGPQFIFQYYEEEERQRGNFPDRFSGHQFPNYSSELNVNALLLGDSALYLCASSQGGRLGENTIYFGEGSWLTVV.

J is TRBJ2-7 and V is TRBV30, with a tentative D call TRBD1 (5 bases). Trimming took 2 bases from V and 4 from J, leaving 12 bases between them. The CDR3 extends over 13 amino acids. Germline assignment: CDR1 GTSNPN and CDR2 SVGIG (reference sequence). The DNA of the CDR3 is TGTGCCTGGAGTTTGGGGCAGCAATACGAGCAGTACTTC. This encodes CAWSLGQQYEQYF.

The V call is TRBV30, the J call TRBJ2-1; D might be TRBD2 (5 bases). The V end lost 1 base, the J end lost 8 bases, and 12 bases lay between the germline ends. CDR1 is GTSNPN and CDR2 is SVGIG in the germline V gene (reference sequence). This CDR3 comprises 13 residues. DNA of the CDR3: TGTGCCTGGAGTGCTCCCACGGGGTATGAGCAGTTCTTC. Amino acids: CAWSAPTGYEQFF. The full variable domain, its missing parts supplied by reference TRBV30 and TRBJ2-1, is SQTIHQWPATLVQPVGSPLSLECTVEGTSNPNLYWYRQAAGRGLQLLFYSVGIGQISSEVPQNLSASRPQDRQFILSSKKLLLSDSGFYLCAWSAPTGYEQFFGPGTRLTVL.

This clonotype was observed a handful of times. CDR3 nucleotides: TGTGCCAGCAGTTACAGTTCGGGGCGAGTAACAGATACGCAGTATTTT. It translates to CASSYSSGRVTDTQYF. The chain carries TRBV6-5 and TRBJ2-3, with D possibly being TRBD1 or TRBD2 (5 bases each). This CDR3 spans 16 amino acids. Germline V gene data show CDR1 as MNHEY and CDR2 as SVGAGI. Trimming pared 2 bases from V and 3 bases from J, leaving 15 bases between.

This clonotype was recorded a few times. The chain employs TRBV7-2 and TRBJ1-4; 8 positions match TRBD1. The CDR3 is 15 residues long. CDR1 and CDR2 from the germline V gene are SGHTA and FQGNSA. After removal of 6 bases from V and 2 bases from J, the junction contained 5 bases not matched to a gene. For the CDR3, the DNA is TGTGCCAGCAGAACTCAGGGGGCGACTAATGAAAAACTGTTTTTT. Protein sequence: CASRTQGATNEKLFF. The whole variable domain, filled in from reference TRBV7-2 and TRBJ1-4, reads GAGVSQSPSNKVTEKGKDVELRCDPISGHTALYWYRQSLGQGLEFLIYFQGNSAPDKSGLPSDRFSAERTGGSVSTLTIQRTQQEDSAVYLCASRTQGATNEKLFFGSGTQLSVL.

The rearrangement links TRBV20-1 to TRBJ2-3; D is uncertain. CDR1 and CDR2 (germline): DFQATT, SNEGSKA (reference sequence). Trimming stripped 6 bases from V and 0 bases from J, with 16 bases between. This CDR3 is built from 15 residues. Written as DNA, the CDR3 is TGCAGTGCATTTCTTGGAGCGAAAAGCACAGATACGCAGTATTTT. This gives the protein CSAFLGAKSTDTQYF.

The chain joins TRBV5-1 to TRBJ2-5; unclear D gene. The CDR3 has 14 amino acids. V lost 8 bases, J lost 4 bases, and 18 bases lay in between. CDR1 SGHRS and CDR2 YFSETQ come from the germline V gene. CDR3 coding DNA: TGCGCCAGGGACCGTGGCTGTCACGGAGAGACCCAGTACTTC. Its protein is CARDRGCHGETQYF.

This clonotype was seen a few times. This rearrangement joins TRBV2 to TRBJ2-5; D possibly uses TRBD1 or TRBD2 (5 bases each). Trimming removed 6 bases at V and 7 bases at J, with 15 bases between. The CDR3 sequence is 13 residues long. Germline CDR1 SNHLY, CDR2 FYNNEI. The CDR3 protein is CASRVDLRGTQYF. The CDR3 bases are TGTGCCAGCAGAGTGGACCTGAGGGGGACCCAGTACTTC.

V is TRBV5-1 and J is TRBJ2-3, with TRBD2 as a possible D gene (6 bases). Germline V CDR1 and CDR2: SGHRS, YFSETQ. V was clipped by 4 bases and J by 3 bases, with 15 bases between them. This CDR3 contains 15 residues. The CDR3 DNA is TGCGCCAGCAGCCCTGGTGGAGGGTTGACAGATACGCAGTATTTT. This translates into CASSPGGGLTDTQYF.

The J gene is TRBJ1-2, the V gene TRBV11-2, with TRBD1 identical over 10 bases. J lost 4 bases, V lost 4 bases, and 6 bases had no gene match. Germline CDR1 and CDR2: SGHAT and FQNNGV. The CDR3 runs to 15 residues. Here the CDR3 reads CASSSGQGIFYGYTF. In DNA form, the CDR3 reads TGTGCCAGCAGCTCGGGACAGGGGATATTCTATGGCTACACCTTC.

This clonotype was seen a handful of times. V usage is TRBV2 and J usage is TRBJ2-1, with D perhaps TRBD1 (6 bases). Trimming stripped 0 bases from V and 9 bases from J, with 9 bases between. Germline assignment: CDR1 SNHLY and CDR2 FYNNEI. This CDR3 is built from 13 residues. CDR3 sequence: CASSEALGAEQFF. The DNA of the CDR3 is TGTGCCAGCAGTGAAGCGCTGGGGGCTGAGCAGTTCTTC.

The table lists this clonotype with a few counts. The chain recombines TRBV12-3 or TRBV12-4 with TRBJ2-7, with no clear D. The length of the CDR3 is 13 residues. The ends were cut back, 7 bases at V and 0 bases at J, with 10 bases in the middle. CDR3 sequence: CASKDVSSYEQYF. In DNA form, the CDR3 reads TGTGCCAGCAAGGATGTATCCTCCTACGAGCAGTACTTC.

This chain uses TRBV20-1 with TRBJ1-2; possible D gene TRBD1, 5 bases. Trimming removed 2 bases from V and 13 bases from J, with 14 bases in between. Looked up from germline, CDR1 is DFQATT and CDR2 is SNEGSKA (reference sequence). CDR3 length: 11 amino acids. In DNA, the CDR3 is TGCAGTGCTAGACGGGGGACGGGGTTCACCTTC. Translating gives CSARRGTGFTF.

This clonotype was detected only a few times. CDR3 region: CASSQDGKGQGAFYEQYF. CDR3 DNA: TGTGCCAGCAGCCAAGATGGAAAGGGACAGGGGGCTTTTTACGAGCAGTACTTC. The chain links TRBV4-2 to TRBJ2-7; 12 positions match TRBD1. V was pared by 0 bases and J by 4 bases, with 10 bases of the junction left unmatched. The CDR3 is made up of 18 amino acids. CDR1 LGHNA and CDR2 YNFKEQ come from the germline V gene.

This clonotype was observed a handful of times. The chain combines TRBV12-3 or TRBV12-4 with TRBJ2-5, with unresolved D. The V end lost 6 bases, the J end lost 3 bases, and 11 bases lay between the germline ends. The CDR3 totals 13 residues. The CDR3 is CASSFSLKETQYF. In DNA form, the CDR3 reads TGTGCCAGCAGCTTCTCCCTCAAAGAGACCCAGTACTTC.